The clone carrying this TCR beta chain was seen more than once but under ten times. The data were taken from a study of T-cell reconstitution after alpha-beta-depleted transplantation in children. V was trimmed by 1 base and J by 8 bases, leaving 20 bases between them. Germline V gene data show CDR1 as SGHAT and CDR2 as FQNNGV. The CDR3 has 16 residues. The authors prepared the TCRbeta library with unique molecular identifiers. TCRdb recomputed calls from the PCR reads with MiXCR, one row per CDR3 protein. Among approximately 650,000 distinct CDR3 sequences, roughly 13% were seen once, and the ten largest hold around 0.79%.

The sequence derives from a girl aged 2 to 10 with congenital amegakaryocytic thrombocytopenia, due to receive a stem cell transplant. The chain couples TRBV11-2 to TRBJ1-1; TRBD1 is a possible D gene (5 bases). The material sequenced was PBMCs, taken before TCRalphabeta/CD19-depleted stem cell transplant. Here the CDR3 reads CASSLAKAGGLDEAFF. DNA for the CDR3: TGTGCCAGCAGCTTAGCCAAAGCGGGGGGATTGGACGAAGCTTTCTTT. The complete variable domain, with remaining parts taken from reference TRBV11-2 and TRBJ1-1, reads EAGVAQSPRYKIIEKRQSVAFWCNPISGHATLYWYQQILGQGPKLLIQFQNNGVVDDSQLPKDRFSAERLKGVDSTLKIQPAKLEDSAVYLCASSLAKAGGLDEAFFGQGTRLTVV.